Listed below are T cell receptor beta chains from one sample, sequenced in a study of cytomegalovirus exposure and HLA in healthy donors. The data were produced by immunoSEQ multiplex PCR, yet TCRdb's version contains in-frame clones alone and is incomplete. The sample shows under 150,000 clones, more than 75% of them seen only once. What was sequenced was PBMCs. Source of these receptors: a man aged 18 to 30 in good health and CMV-seropositive. Each CDR3 is given with its conserved first and last residue. A D gene is named only where the DNA matches it firmly. Clone size appears in some rows only: once, few, many, or a class for an expanded clone.

clone_size j_call v_call d_call cdr3_nt cdr3_aa
. TRBJ1-1 TRBV30 . TGTGCCTGGAGTAGAACACGGAACACTGAAGCTTTCTTT CAWSRTRNTEAFF
. TRBJ2-7 TRBV5-4 . TGCGCCACTCGGGAGCAGTACTTC CATREQYF
. TRBJ2-1 TRBV5-4 . TGTGCCAGCAGCTTGCGGGAGTCGTTGTTCCATGAGCAGTTCTTC CASSLRESLFHEQFF
. TRBJ2-7 TRBV5-4 TRBD1 TGTGCCAGCAGCCCGTCGGACAGGGGGCAATACGAGCAGTACTTC CASSPSDRGQYEQYF
. TRBJ2-4 TRBV29-1 . TGCAGCGTTGCTCAAACCGGGGGAGGCATTCAGTACTTC CSVAQTGGGIQYF
. TRBJ2-5 TRBV11-3 TRBD1 TGTGCCAGCAGCTCGAGGACAGGGGGCTTTGAAGAGACCCAGTACTTC CASSSRTGGFEETQYF
. TRBJ2-7 TRBV12-5 . TGTGCTAGTTTCTCCTTTGTCTACGAGCAGTACTTC CASFSFVYEQYF
few TRBJ2-5 TRBV7-7 TRBD1 TGTGCCAGCAGCCCTACGACAGGGCGAGAGACCCAGTACTTC CASSPTTGRETQYF
. TRBJ2-7 TRBV30 . TGTGCCTGGAGTGTAGGGGGGGCAGTTTACGAGCAGTACTTC CAWSVGGAVYEQYF
. TRBJ2-5 TRBV11-2 TRBD2 TGTGCCAGCAGGAATCCGGGACTAGGAAAAGAGACCCAGTACTTC CASRNPGLGKETQYF
. TRBJ1-3 TRBV30 TRBD1 TGTGCCTGGACCCCCGGGACAGTTAGAAACACCATATATTTT CAWTPGTVRNTIYF
. TRBJ2-1 TRBV29-1 . TGCAGCGCCGACAATGAGCAGTTCTTC CSADNEQFF
. TRBJ2-7 TRBV11-3 . TGTGCCAGCAGCACCCAAAGGGGGGGGGCCAGGTTTTACGAGCAGTACTTC CASSTQRGGARFYEQYF
. TRBJ2-7 TRBV2 TRBD1 TGTGCCAGCAGGGTGGACAGGGAGGCTAACTACGAGCAGTACTTC CASRVDREANYEQYF
medium-sized TRBJ2-7 TRBV27 TRBD2 TGTGCCAGCAGTTCGTACTCTAGCGGCGAGCAGTACTTC CASSSYSSGEQYF
. TRBJ2-1 TRBV2 TRBD2 TGTGCCAGCAGTGAATACTACCTAGCGGGGGACAATGAGCAGTTCTTC CASSEYYLAGDNEQFF
. TRBJ2-2 TRBV9 . TGTGCCAGCAGCCCACCAACCCCCGGCACCGGGGAGCTGTTTTTT CASSPPTPGTGELFF